The clone carrying this T cell receptor (beta chain) was recorded at least ten times. Unique molecular identifiers tagged the TCRbeta library. TCRdb used MiXCR to reprocess the PCR reads, holding one entry per CDR3 protein. The sample has 200,000 to 300,000 distinct CDR3 sequences; approximately 12% are singletons. The source of the sample is a study of T-cell reconstitution after alpha-beta-depleted transplantation in children. Germline CDR1 reads SGDLS; CDR2 reads YYNGEE. V was shortened by 0 bases and J by 4 bases, with 11 bases between the two germline ends. CDR3 size: 15 residues. The sequencing here drew on PBMCs from the stem cell graft donor, taken from the stem cell graft. This TCR derives from a human donor who donated a stem cell graft to a child with acute lymphoblastic leukemia. This sequence joins TRBV9 and TRBJ2-1; D gene ambiguous. The CDR3 protein is CASSVGITTYNEQFF. The CDR3 DNA is TGTGCCAGCAGCGTAGGGATCACTACTTACAATGAGCAGTTCTTC.